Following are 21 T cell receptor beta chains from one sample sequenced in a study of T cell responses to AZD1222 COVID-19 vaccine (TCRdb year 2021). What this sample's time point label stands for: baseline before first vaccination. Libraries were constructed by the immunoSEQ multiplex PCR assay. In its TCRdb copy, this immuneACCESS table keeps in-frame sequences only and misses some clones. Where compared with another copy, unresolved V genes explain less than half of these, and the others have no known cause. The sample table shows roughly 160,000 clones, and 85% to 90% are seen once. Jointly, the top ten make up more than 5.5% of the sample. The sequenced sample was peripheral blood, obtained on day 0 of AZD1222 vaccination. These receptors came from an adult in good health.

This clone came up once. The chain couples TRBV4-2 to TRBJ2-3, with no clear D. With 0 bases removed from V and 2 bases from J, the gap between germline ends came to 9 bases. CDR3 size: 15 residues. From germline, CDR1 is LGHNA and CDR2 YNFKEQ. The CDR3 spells CASSQESHLTDTQYF. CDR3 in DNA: TGTGCCAGCAGCCAAGAGTCCCATCTCACAGATACGCAGTATTTT.

DNA for the CDR3: TGTGCCAGCAGTCCGTCCTATACTAACACTGAAGCTTTCTTT. It encodes CASSPSYTNTEAFF. The rearrangement uses TRBV6-5 and TRBJ1-1; no reliable D call. The CDR3 consists of 14 residues. Germline loops: CDR1 MNHEY, CDR2 SVGAGI. The V end lost 5 bases, the J end lost 2 bases, and 12 bases lay between the germline ends.

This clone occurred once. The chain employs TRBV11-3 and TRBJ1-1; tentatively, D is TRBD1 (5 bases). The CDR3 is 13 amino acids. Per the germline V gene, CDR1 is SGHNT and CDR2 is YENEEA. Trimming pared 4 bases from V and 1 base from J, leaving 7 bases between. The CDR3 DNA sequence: TGTGCCAGCAGCTGGGGCGGGAACACTGAAGCTTTCTTT. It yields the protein CASSWGGNTEAFF.

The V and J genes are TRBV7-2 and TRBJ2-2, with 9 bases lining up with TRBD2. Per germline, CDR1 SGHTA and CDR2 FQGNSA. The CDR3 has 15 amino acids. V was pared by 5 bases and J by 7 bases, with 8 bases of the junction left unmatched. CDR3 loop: CASSRVAGVGGELFF. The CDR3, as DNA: TGTGCCAGCAGCCGCGTAGCGGGAGTGGGCGGGGAGCTGTTTTTT.

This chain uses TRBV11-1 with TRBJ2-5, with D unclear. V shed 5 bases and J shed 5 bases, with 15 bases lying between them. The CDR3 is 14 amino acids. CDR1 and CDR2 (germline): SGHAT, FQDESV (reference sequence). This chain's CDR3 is CASSIGPRGETQYF. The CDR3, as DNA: TGTGCCAGCAGCATAGGGCCCCGTGGGGAGACCCAGTACTTC.

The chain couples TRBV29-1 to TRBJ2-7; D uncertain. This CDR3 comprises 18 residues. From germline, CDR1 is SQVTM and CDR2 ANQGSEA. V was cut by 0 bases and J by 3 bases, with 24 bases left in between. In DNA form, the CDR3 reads TGCAGCGTTGAAGATAGGACGACCGGTTCGAACCTAAACTACGAGCAGTACTTC. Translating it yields CSVEDRTTGSNLNYEQYF.

The CDR3 nucleotides are TGTGCCTGGAGTGTAAACAATGAGCAGTTCTTC. Translating it yields CAWSVNNEQFF. The chain is built from TRBV30 and TRBJ2-1, with D uncertain. The germline CDR1 and CDR2 sequences are GTSNPN and SVGIG (reference sequence). The CDR3 is 11 residues long. V lost 0 bases and J lost 5, with 2 bases in between.

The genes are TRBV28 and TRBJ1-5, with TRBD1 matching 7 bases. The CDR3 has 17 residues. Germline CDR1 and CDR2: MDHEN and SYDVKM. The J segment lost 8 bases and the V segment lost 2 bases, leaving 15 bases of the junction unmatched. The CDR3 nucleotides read TGTGCCAGCAGTTTACTACCACGACAGGGTCGAATAGAGCCCCAGCATTTT. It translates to CASSLLPRQGRIEPQHF.

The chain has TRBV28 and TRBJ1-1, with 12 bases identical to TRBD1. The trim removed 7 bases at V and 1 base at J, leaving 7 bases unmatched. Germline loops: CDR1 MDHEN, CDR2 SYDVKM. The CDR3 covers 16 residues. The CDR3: CASMGQGADKNTEAFF. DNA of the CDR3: TGTGCCAGCATGGGACAGGGGGCTGATAAGAACACTGAAGCTTTCTTT.

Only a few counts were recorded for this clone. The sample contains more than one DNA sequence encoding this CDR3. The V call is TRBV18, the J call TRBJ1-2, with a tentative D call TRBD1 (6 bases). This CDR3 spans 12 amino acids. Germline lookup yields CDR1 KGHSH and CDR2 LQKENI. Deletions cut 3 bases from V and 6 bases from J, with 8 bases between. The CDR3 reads CASSPDRDGYTF. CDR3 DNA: TGTGCCAGCTCACCGGACAGAGATGGCTACACCTTC.

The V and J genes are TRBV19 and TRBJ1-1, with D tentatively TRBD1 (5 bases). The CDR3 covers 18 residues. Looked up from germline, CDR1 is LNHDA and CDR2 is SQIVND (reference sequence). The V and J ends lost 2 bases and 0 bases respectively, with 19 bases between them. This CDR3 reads CASSIWGPRDDMNTEAFF. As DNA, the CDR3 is TGTGCCAGTAGTATATGGGGCCCGCGGGATGATATGAACACTGAAGCTTTCTTT.

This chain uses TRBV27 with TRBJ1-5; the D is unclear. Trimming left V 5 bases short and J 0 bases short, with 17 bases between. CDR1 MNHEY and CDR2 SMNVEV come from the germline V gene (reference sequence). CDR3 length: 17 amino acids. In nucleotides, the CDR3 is TGTGCCAGCAGTGAACGAACAAGGAGCAATAGCAATCAGCCCCAGCATTTT. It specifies CASSERTRSNSNQPQHF.

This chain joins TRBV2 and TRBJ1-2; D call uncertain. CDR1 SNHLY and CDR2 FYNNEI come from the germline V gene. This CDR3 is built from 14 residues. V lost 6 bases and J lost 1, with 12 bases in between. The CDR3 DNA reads TGTGCCAGCAGACTGCACGGCTTTAACTATGGCTACACCTTC. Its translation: CASRLHGFNYGYTF.

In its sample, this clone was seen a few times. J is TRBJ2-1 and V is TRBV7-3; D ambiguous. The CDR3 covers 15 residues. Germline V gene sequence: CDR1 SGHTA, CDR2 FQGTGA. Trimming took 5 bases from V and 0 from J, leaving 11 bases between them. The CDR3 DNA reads TGTGCCAGCAGCCCGCAGGTGAGCTCCTACAATGAGCAGTTCTTC. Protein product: CASSPQVSSYNEQFF. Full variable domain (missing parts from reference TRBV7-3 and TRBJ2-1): GAGVSQTPSNKVTEKGKYVELRCDPISGHTALYWYRQSLGQGPEFLIYFQGTGAADDSGLPNDRFFAVRPEGSVSTLKIQRTERGDSAVYLCASSPQVSSYNEQFFGPGTRLTVL.

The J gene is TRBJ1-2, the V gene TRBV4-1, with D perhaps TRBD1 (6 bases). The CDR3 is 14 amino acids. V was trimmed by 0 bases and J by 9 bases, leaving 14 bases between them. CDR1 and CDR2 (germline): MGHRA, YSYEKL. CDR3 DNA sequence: TGCGCCAGCAGCCAAGATGCTCTAGACAGGAGCTACACCTTC. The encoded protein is CASSQDALDRSYTF.

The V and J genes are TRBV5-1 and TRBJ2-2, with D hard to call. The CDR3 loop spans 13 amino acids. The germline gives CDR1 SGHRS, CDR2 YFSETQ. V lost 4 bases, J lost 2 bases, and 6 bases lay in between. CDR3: CASSQTNTGELFF. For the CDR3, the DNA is TGCGCCAGCAGCCAAACTAACACCGGGGAGCTGTTTTTT.

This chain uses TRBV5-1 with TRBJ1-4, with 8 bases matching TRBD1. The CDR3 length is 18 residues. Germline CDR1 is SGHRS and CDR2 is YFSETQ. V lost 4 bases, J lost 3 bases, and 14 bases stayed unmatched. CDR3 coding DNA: TGCGCCAGCAGCCCGGGCCGGACAGGGCCCTCTTCTAATGAAAAACTGTTTTTT. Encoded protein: CASSPGRTGPSSNEKLFF.

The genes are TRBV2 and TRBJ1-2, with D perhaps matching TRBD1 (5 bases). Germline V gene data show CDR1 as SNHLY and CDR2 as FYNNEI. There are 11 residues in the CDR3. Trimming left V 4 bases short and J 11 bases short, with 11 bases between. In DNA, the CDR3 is TGTGCCAGCAGTGCTCAGGGTTGGTACACCTTC. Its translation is CASSAQGWYTF. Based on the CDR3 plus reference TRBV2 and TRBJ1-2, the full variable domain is EPEVTQTPSHQVTQMGQEVILRCVPISNHLYFYWYRQILGQKVEFLVSFYNNEISEKSEIFDDQFSVERPDGSNFTLKIRSTKLEDSAMYFCASSAQGWYTFGSGTRLTVV.

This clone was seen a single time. The CDR3 sequence is CASSQDPAGAWETQYF. The CDR3 DNA sequence: TGCGCCAGCAGCCAAGATCCCGCGGGGGCATGGGAGACCCAGTACTTC. The rearrangement uses TRBV4-3 and TRBJ2-5; tentatively, D is TRBD2 (7 bases). This CDR3 region has 16 residues. Germline CDR1 LGHNA, CDR2 YSLEER. Trimming took off 0 bases at V and 5 bases at J, with 16 bases between the two ends.

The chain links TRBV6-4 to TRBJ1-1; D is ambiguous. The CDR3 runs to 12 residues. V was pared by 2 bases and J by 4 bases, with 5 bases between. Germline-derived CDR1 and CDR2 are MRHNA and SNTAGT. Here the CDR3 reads CASSDGSTEAFF. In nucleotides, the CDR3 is TGTGCCAGCAGTGACGGGTCCACTGAAGCTTTCTTT.

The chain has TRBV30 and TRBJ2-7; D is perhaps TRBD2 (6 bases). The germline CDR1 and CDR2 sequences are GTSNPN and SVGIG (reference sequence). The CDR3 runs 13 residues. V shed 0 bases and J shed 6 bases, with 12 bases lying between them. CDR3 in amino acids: CAWSVRGESEQYF. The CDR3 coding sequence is TGTGCCTGGAGTGTACGCGGGGAAAGCGAGCAGTACTTC. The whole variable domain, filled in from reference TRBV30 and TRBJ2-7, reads SQTIHQWPATLVQPVGSPLSLECTVEGTSNPNLYWYRQAAGRGLQLLFYSVGIGQISSEVPQNLSASRPQDRQFILSSKKLLLSDSGFYLCAWSVRGESEQYFGPGTRLTVT.